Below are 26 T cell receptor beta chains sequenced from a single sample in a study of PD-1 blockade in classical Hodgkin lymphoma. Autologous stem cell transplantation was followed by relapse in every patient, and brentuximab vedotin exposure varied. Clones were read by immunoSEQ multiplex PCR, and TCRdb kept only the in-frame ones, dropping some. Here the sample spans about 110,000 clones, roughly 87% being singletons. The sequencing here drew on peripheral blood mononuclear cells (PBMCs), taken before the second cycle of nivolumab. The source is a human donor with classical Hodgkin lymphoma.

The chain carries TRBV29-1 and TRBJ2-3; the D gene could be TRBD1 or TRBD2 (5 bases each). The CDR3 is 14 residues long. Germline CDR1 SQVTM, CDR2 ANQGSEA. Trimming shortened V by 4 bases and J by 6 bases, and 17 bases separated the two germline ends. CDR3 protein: CSVVRGPGLDTQYF. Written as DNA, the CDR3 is TGCAGCGTTGTACGGGGCCCCGGGCTGGATACGCAGTATTTT.

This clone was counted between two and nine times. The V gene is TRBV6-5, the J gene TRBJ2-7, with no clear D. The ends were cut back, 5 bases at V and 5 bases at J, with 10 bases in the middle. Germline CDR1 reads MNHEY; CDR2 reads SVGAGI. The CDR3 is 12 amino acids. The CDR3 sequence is CASSGRRNEQYF. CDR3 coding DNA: TGTGCCAGCAGTGGCAGAAGGAACGAGCAGTACTTC.

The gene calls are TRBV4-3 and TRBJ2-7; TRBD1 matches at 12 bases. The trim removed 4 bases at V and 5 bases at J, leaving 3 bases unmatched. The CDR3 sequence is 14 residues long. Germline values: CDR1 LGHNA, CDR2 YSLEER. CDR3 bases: TGCGCCAGCAGCCCCGGGACAGGGGGCAACGAGCAGTACTTC. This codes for CASSPGTGGNEQYF.

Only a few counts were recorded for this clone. This CDR3 reads CAIRDMNTEAFF. In DNA, the CDR3 is TGTGCCATCCGGGACATGAACACTGAAGCTTTCTTT. The rearrangement uses TRBV10-3 and TRBJ1-1; D perhaps matches TRBD1 (6 bases). The CDR3 loop spans 12 amino acids. Germline V gene sequence: CDR1 ENHRY, CDR2 SYGVKD. V gave up 8 bases and J gave up 0 bases, with 7 bases separating them.

In nucleotides, the CDR3 is TGTGCCAGCAGATCGGCGGGGAGGGGAACGAACTATGGCTACACCTTC. Protein sequence: CASRSAGRGTNYGYTF. The genes are TRBV11-2 and TRBJ1-2, with a tentative D call TRBD1 (5 bases). The V gene lost 6 bases and the J gene lost 2 bases, with 19 bases spanning the gap. Germline V gives CDR1 SGHAT, CDR2 FQNNGV. This CDR3 is built from 16 residues.

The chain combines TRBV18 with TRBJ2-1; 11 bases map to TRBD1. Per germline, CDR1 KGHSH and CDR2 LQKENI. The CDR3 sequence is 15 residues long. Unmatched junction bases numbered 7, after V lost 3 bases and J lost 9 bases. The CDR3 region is CASSPRTGGLVEQFF. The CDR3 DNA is TGTGCCAGCTCACCCCGGACAGGGGGCTTGGTTGAGCAGTTCTTC.

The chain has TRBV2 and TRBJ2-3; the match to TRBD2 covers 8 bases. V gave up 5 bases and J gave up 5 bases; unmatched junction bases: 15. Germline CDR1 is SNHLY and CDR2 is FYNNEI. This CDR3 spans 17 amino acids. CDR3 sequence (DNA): TGTGCCAGCAGTCTCCTCGCAGGAGCGGGAGAAGGAGATACGCAGTATTTT. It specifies CASSLLAGAGEGDTQYF.

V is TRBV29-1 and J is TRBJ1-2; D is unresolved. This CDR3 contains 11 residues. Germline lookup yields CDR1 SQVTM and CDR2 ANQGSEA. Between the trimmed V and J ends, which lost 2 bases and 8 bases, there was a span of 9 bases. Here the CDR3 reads CSVERLGGYTF. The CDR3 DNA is TGCAGCGTTGAACGCCTAGGGGGCTACACCTTC.

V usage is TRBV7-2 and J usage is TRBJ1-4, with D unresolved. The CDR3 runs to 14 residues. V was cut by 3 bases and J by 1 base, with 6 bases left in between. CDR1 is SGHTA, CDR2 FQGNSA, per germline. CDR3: CASSFGRTNEKLFF. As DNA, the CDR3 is TGTGCCAGCAGCTTTGGGAGAACTAATGAAAAACTGTTTTTT.

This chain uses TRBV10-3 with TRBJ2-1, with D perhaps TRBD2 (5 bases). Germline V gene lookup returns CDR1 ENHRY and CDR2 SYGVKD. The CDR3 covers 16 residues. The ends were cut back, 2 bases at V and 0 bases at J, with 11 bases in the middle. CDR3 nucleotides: TGTGCCATCAGTGAGAGCGCTAGCCTCTCCTACAATGAGCAGTTCTTC. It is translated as CAISESASLSYNEQFF.

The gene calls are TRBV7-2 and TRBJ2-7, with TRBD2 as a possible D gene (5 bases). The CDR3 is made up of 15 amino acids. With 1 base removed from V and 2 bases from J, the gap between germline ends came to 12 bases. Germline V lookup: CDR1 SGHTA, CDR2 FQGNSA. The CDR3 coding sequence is TGTGCCAGCAGCTTAGGGCGGGTGTGGGCCTACGAGCAGTACTTC. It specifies CASSLGRVWAYEQYF.

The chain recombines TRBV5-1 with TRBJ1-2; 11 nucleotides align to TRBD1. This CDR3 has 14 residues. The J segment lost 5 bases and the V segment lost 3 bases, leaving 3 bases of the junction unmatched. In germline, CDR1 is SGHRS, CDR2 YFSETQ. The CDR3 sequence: CASSWTGGEYGYTF. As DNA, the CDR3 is TGCGCCAGCAGCTGGACAGGGGGCGAATATGGCTACACCTTC.

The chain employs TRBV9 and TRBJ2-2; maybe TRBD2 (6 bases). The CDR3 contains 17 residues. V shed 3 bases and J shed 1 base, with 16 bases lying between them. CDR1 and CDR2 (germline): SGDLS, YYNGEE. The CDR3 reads CASSASGLGGNTGELFF. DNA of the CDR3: TGTGCCAGCAGCGCGTCCGGCCTGGGGGGGAACACCGGGGAGCTGTTTTTT.

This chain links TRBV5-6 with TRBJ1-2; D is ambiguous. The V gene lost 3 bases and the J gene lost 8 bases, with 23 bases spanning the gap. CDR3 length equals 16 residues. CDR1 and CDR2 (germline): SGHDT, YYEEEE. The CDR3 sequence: CASSSQNAVNPGGYTF. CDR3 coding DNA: TGTGCCAGCAGCTCTCAAAACGCCGTAAACCCGGGAGGCTACACCTTC. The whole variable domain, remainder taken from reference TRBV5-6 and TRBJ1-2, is DAGVTQSPTHLIKTRGQQVTLRCSPKSGHDTVSWYQQALGQGPQFIFQYYEEEERQRGNFPDRFSGHQFPNYSSELNVNALLLGDSALYLCASSSQNAVNPGGYTFGSGTRLTVV.

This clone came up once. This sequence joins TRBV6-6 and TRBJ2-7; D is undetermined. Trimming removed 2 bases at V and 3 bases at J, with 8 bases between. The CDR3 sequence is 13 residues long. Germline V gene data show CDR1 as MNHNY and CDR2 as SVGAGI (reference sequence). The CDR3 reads CASSYRIDYEQYF. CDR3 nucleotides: TGTGCCAGCAGTTACCGGATAGACTACGAGCAGTACTTC.

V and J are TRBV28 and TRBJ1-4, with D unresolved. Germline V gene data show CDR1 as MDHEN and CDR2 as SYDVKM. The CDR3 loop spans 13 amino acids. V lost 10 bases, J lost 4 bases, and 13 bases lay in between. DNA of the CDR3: TGTGCCACCGCGAGAGACGGTAATGAAAAACTGTTTTTT. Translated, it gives CATARDGNEKLFF.

In DNA form, the CDR3 reads TGTGCCAGCAGTTTTTCGCCGACCGGGGAGCTGTTTTTT. Protein product: CASSFSPTGELFF. The chain employs TRBV27 and TRBJ2-2; D remains unclear. Trimming took off 3 bases at V and 5 bases at J, with 7 bases between the two ends. This CDR3 contains 13 residues. Per germline, CDR1 MNHEY and CDR2 SMNVEV (reference sequence).

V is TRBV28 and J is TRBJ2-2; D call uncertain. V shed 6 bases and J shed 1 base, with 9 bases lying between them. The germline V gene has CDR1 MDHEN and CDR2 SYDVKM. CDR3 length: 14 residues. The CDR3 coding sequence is TGTGCCAGCAGCCCAGATGAGAACACCGGGGAGCTGTTTTTT. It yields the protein CASSPDENTGELFF.

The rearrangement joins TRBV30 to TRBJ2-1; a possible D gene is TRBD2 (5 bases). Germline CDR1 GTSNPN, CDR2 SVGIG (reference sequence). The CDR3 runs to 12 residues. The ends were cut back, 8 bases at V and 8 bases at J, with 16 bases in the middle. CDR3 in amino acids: CAEDEGGYEQFF. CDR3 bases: TGTGCCGAGGACGAAGGAGGCTATGAGCAGTTCTTC.

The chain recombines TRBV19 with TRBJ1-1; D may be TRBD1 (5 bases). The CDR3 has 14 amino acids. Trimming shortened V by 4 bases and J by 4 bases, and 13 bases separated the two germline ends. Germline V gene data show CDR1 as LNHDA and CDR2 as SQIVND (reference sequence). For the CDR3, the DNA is TGTGCCAGTAGTAGCTGGGGACGGGGCACTGAAGCTTTCTTT. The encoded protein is CASSSWGRGTEAFF. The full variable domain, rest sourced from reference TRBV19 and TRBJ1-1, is DGGITQSPKYLFRKEGQNVTLSCEQNLNHDAMYWYRQDPGQGLRLIYYSQIVNDFQKGDIAEGYSVSREKKESFPLTVTSAQKNPTAFYLCASSSWGRGTEAFFGQGTRLTVV.

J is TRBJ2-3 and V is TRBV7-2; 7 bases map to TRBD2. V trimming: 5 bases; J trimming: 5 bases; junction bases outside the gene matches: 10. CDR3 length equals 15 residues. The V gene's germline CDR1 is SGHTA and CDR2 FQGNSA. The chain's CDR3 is CASSLGASGQDTQYF. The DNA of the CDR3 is TGTGCCAGCAGCCTAGGGGCTAGCGGACAAGATACGCAGTATTTT.

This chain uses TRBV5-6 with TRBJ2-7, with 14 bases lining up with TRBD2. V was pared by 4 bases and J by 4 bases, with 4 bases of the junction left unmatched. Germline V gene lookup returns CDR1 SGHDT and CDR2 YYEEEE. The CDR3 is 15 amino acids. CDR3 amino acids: CASSTGLAGGYEQYF. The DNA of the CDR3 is TGTGCCAGCAGCACCGGACTAGCGGGAGGTTACGAGCAGTACTTC.

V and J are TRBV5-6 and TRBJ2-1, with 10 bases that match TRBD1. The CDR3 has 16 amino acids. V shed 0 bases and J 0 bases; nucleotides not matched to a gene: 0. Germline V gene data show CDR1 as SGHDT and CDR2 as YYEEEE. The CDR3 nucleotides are TGTGCCAGCAGCTTGGGGGACAGGGGCTCCTACAATGAGCAGTTCTTC. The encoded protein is CASSLGDRGSYNEQFF.

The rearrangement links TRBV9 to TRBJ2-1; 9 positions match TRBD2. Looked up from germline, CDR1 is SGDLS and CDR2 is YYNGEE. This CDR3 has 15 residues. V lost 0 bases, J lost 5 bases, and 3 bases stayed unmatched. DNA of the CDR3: TGTGCCAGCAGCGTAGGGCTAGCGGGGAACAATGAGCAGTTCTTC. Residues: CASSVGLAGNNEQFF.

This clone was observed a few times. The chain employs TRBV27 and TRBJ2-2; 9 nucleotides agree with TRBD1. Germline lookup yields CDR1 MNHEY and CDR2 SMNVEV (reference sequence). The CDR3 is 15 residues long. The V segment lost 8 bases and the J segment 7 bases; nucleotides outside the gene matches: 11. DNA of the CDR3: TGTGCCAGCCTAGGACAGGGGAGGATGGGCGGGGAGCTGTTTTTT. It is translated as CASLGQGRMGGELFF.

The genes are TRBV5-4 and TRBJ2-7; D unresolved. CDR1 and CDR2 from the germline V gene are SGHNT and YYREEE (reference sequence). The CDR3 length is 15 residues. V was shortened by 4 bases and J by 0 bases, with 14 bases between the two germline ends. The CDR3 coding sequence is TGTGCCAGCAGCCGGGCGATAGGGCCCTCCTACGAGCAGTACTTC. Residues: CASSRAIGPSYEQYF.